This T cell receptor beta chain was profiled in a study of blood T cells in healthy people across ages. Study outcomes and limitations: Donor CMV infection status was unknown, possibly confounding age-related changes in expanded clonotypes.

The second PCR ran about 6 to 12 cycles with a sample-barcoded 5' primer and J-beta primers. Each single sample gave us at least 2.5 million CDR3-containing paired-end reads. TCRdb re-analysed the 5' RACE reads in MiXCR, keeping a single row per CDR3 protein. The sample shows hundreds of thousands of distinct CDR3 sequences, roughly 50% of them seen only once. Germline CDR1 SGHTA, CDR2 FQGNSA. V gave up 3 bases and J gave up 6 bases, with 12 bases separating them. This CDR3 is built from 14 residues. This clonotype was seen only a few times. As yet, its antigen is unknown. This rearrangement joins TRBV7-2 to TRBJ2-1, with TRBD1 as a possible D gene (7 bases). Sequencing was done on a sample of blood. The TCR comes from a woman aged 55-69 years in good health. The CDR3 reads CASSFDREVNEQFF. DNA of the CDR3: TGTGCCAGCAGCTTTGACAGGGAGGTCAATGAGCAGTTCTTC.